The rows below give T cell receptor beta chains drawn from one sample of a study of blood T cell repertoires in COVID-19. Sequenced by immunoSEQ multiplex PCR; TCRdb stores in-frame clones only, minus some. Of 290,000 or so clones listed, around 90% are singletons. The sequencing sample was made of PBMCs or T cells enriched from blood (not recorded which). The receptors stem from a woman aged 25 to 45 who had recovered from COVID-19. Both conserved end residues are part of each CDR3. D genes are given only for firm matches. Some rows have no size entry. The others give once, few or many, or a class for an expanded clone.

CDR3 DNA	CDR3 protein	clone size	V gene	J gene	D gene
TGTGCCACCAGCAGGACTGCCGGGACAGGGTGGTTGCAGCCCCAGCATTTT	CATSRTAGTGWLQPQHF	-	TRBV15	TRBJ1-5	TRBD1
TGTGCCAGCAGCTTAAGTAGCGGGAGCGCACACTCCTACAATGAGCAGTTCTTC	CASSLSSGSAHSYNEQFF	-	TRBV5-4	TRBJ2-1	TRBD2
TGTGCCAGCAGCCCCCTAGTTACACGGGGAGATGGCTACACCTTC	CASSPLVTRGDGYTF	-	TRBV11-2	TRBJ1-2	-
TGTGCCAGCAGCCACAGTAATTCACCCCTCCACTTT	CASSHSNSPLHF	-	TRBV14	TRBJ1-6	-
TGCGCCAGCAGCTTGGGGGCTAGCGGGAGGACCGATACGCAGTATTTT	CASSLGASGRTDTQYF	-	TRBV5-1	TRBJ2-3	TRBD2
TGTGCTAGTGGTTTGGGAGCGGGAGACAATGAGCAGTTCTTC	CASGLGAGDNEQFF	-	TRBV12-5	TRBJ2-1	TRBD2
TGTGCCAGCAGTGCCAGAGGGGGAGTTAACTATGGCTACACCTTC	CASSARGGVNYGYTF	few	TRBV28	TRBJ1-2	-
TGTGCCAGCACCTACAAACAGGGGGCGAACGAGCAGTACTTC	CASTYKQGANEQYF	-	TRBV27	TRBJ2-7	TRBD1
TGTGCCAGCAGTTTCGGGACAGGTCATAATCAGCCCCAGCATTTT	CASSFGTGHNQPQHF	-	TRBV27	TRBJ1-5	TRBD1
TGTGCCAGCAGGTTATGGGAGCTCGGTGGGGGCGGTTTCTACGAGCAGTACTTC	CASRLWELGGGGFYEQYF	-	TRBV28	TRBJ2-7	-
TGTGCCAGCATTCAGGACAGGGACTACGAGCAGTACTTC	CASIQDRDYEQYF	many	TRBV2	TRBJ2-7	TRBD1
TGTGCCAGCAGTCGCAGACGTCAACCTACAGGGAAACCTGAAGCTTTCTTT	CASSRRRQPTGKPEAFF	-	TRBV7-9	TRBJ1-1	-
TGTGCCAGCAGAGACAGATTCCTTTCCTACGAGCAGTACTTC	CASRDRFLSYEQYF	-	TRBV2	TRBJ2-7	-
TGCGCCAGCAGCCAGACAGGGGGCGGTTACTATGGCTACACCTTC	CASSQTGGGYYGYTF	-	TRBV4-1	TRBJ1-2	TRBD1
TGTGCCAGCAGCGTAGAAACAGGGGGTCTCAACACCATATATTTT	CASSVETGGLNTIYF	-	TRBV9	TRBJ1-3	TRBD1
TGCGCCAGCAGCCAAGATGGGAGCTACGAGCAGTACTTC	CASSQDGSYEQYF	once	TRBV4-3	TRBJ2-7	-
TGTGCCAGCAGCCGGGACTTCAGCTCCTACGAGCAGTACTTC	CASSRDFSSYEQYF	-	TRBV5-4	TRBJ2-7	-
TGCGCCAGCAGCCAACGACCCAGGGGGTCGGATTCACCCCTCCACTTT	CASSQRPRGSDSPLHF	once	TRBV5-1	TRBJ1-6	TRBD1
TGTGCCTGGTTCGGCGGGGATCACTATGGCTACACCTTC	CAWFGGDHYGYTF	-	TRBV30	TRBJ1-2	-
TGCAGCGTTGAAGGAGGTGTACACAATGAGCAGTTCTTC	CSVEGGVHNEQFF	-	TRBV29-1	TRBJ2-1	-
TGTGCCAGCAGTCCCGGGACAGCAAAATACAATGAGCAGTTCTTC	CASSPGTAKYNEQFF	-	TRBV6-2/TRBV6-3	TRBJ2-1	TRBD1
TGTGCCAGCAGCGTAGTAATGTGGGCCCGCAACAATGAGCAGTTCTTC	CASSVVMWARNNEQFF	-	TRBV9	TRBJ2-1	-